This T cell receptor (beta chain) was captured by sequencing in a study of blood T cell repertoires in COVID-19. For the study at large: The origin of the acute and convalescent COVID-19 samples was the United States, Italy and Spain. PBMCs, B-cell-depleted T cells, or T cells were the source of the cDNA or gDNA that made up the material.

Germline CDR1 and CDR2: SGHRS and YFSETQ. Trimming stripped 0 bases from V and 5 bases from J, with 17 bases between. The CDR3 is 16 residues long. Original analysis: Scientists estimated how many nucleated cells there were by amplifying reference gene primers. TCRdb's copy holds only in-frame clones and misses some; the assay was immunoSEQ multiplex PCR. D and trimming come from the DNA, and the V and J calls and clone size come from that table. The data contain more than 140,000 clones, 70% to 90% of them singletons. This clonotype was sampled from a woman aged 55-75 years with acute or convalescent COVID-19. V is TRBV5-1 and J is TRBJ1-2; no clear D. The specimen sequenced was peripheral blood. The CDR3 region is CASSLAGEGNRYGYTF. The DNA for the CDR3 is TGCGCCAGCAGCTTGGCCGGGGAGGGAAATAGGTATGGCTACACCTTC.